The TCR beta chain under discussion was sequenced for a study of Ad26.COV2.S vaccination and SARS-CoV-2 variants. Study-level information: Donor was assigned to the Ad26.COV2.S arm of trial COV1001.

Only in-frame clones appear in the TCRdb table, and some are missing; sequencing was by immunoSEQ multiplex PCR. The sample contains about 430,000 clones, over 75% of which appear only once. CDR3 length: 16 residues. V dropped 1 base and J dropped 1; count of bases not matched to a gene: 4. Germline assignment: CDR1 SGHDN and CDR2 FVKESK. Treatment of the sample: 15 to 20 received Ad26.COV2.S at low or high dose, single or two shots; a few received placebo; per-sample allocation not given. Collection of samples fell on day 63 after the first vaccine or placebo injection. Details on this clone: Its antigen is still unknown.

Study conclusions and caveats: Comparable non-spike TCR breadth was observed in vaccine and placebo recipients.

Specimen: peripheral blood, collected in a trial of Ad26.COV2.S vaccine versus placebo. The chain is built from TRBV14 and TRBJ2-5; TRBD2 matches 9 bases. The clonotype was recovered from a person between 18 and 65 years old who received the Ad26.COV2.S COVID-19 vaccine or a placebo. Here the CDR3 reads CASSQAASGTQETQYF. In DNA, the CDR3 is TGTGCCAGCAGCCAAGCGGCTAGCGGGACCCAAGAGACCCAGTACTTC.